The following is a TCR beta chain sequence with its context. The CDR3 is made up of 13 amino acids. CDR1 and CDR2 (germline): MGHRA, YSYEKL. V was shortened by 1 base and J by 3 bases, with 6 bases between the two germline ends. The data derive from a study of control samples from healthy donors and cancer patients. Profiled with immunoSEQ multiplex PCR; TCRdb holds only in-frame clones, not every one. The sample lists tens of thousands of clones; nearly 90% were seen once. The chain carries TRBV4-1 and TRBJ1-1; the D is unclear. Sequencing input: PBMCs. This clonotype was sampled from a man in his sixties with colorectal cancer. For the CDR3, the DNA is TGCGCCAGCAGCCAAGGGCGGGACACTGAAGCTTTCTTT. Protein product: CASSQGRDTEAFF.